The 14 T cell receptor beta chains given below trace back to one sample, sequenced in a study of T cells after yellow fever vaccination. One entry per CDR3 protein results from TCRdb running MiXCR on the 5' RACE reads. The sample holds around 530,000 distinct CDR3 sequences; 17% are singletons and the top ten take approximately 15%. The sequences come from PBMCs, collected 5 days after the first yellow fever vaccination. Receptors originate from a man younger than 35 who received the YFV17D yellow fever vaccine.

The CDR3 sequence: CASSYELSGGNQPQHF. The CDR3 bases are TGTGCCAGCAGTTACGAGCTATCGGGGGGCAATCAGCCCCAGCATTTT. The chain is built from TRBV6-2 or TRBV6-3 and TRBJ1-5; TRBD1 might be the D (5 bases). V shed 2 bases and J shed 2 bases, with 13 bases lying between them. The CDR3 is made up of 16 amino acids. The germline V gene has CDR1 MNHEY and CDR2 SVGEGT.

In this sample, this clonotype turned up a few times. The J gene is TRBJ2-5, the V gene TRBV14; TRBD2 agrees at 7 bases. From germline, CDR1 is SGHDN and CDR2 FVKESK. V was clipped by 1 base and J by 3 bases; unmatched bases: 5. This CDR3 comprises 15 residues. CDR3 bases: TGTGCCAGCAGCCAAGTCCTAGCGGCCGAAGAGACCCAGTACTTC. It translates to CASSQVLAAEETQYF.

CDR3 DNA: TGCGCCAGCAGTCAGGCGCGGACGAACACCGGGGAGCTGTTTTTT. The encoded protein is CASSQARTNTGELFF. The chain uses TRBV23-1 and TRBJ2-2; D ambiguous. Being an ORF, TRBV23-1 has a function that is uncertain. The CDR3 loop spans 15 amino acids. Trimming left V 3 bases short and J 0 bases short, with 8 bases between.

The gene calls are TRBV24-1 and TRBJ2-2; D not resolved. The CDR3 is 13 residues long. Looked up from germline, CDR1 is KGHDR and CDR2 is SFDVKD. The V end lost 1 base, the J end lost 2 bases, and 1 base lay between the germline ends. CDR3 in amino acids: CATSDFNTGELFF. In DNA form, the CDR3 reads TGTGCCACCAGTGATTTCAACACCGGGGAGCTGTTTTTT.

The chain joins TRBV29-1 to TRBJ2-5; a possible D gene is TRBD1 (7 bases). Trimming cost V 4 bases and J 7 bases, with 28 bases left between them. Germline CDR1 reads SQVTM; CDR2 reads ANQGSEA. CDR3 length equals 17 residues. For the CDR3, the DNA is TGCAGCGTTGCCGGAGGGGGCTTTACTTACCCCTTGGGGACCCAGTACTTC. Its translation: CSVAGGGFTYPLGTQYF.

This clonotype appeared a few times. V and J are TRBV6-1 and TRBJ2-7; a possible D gene is TRBD2 (6 bases). Trimming took 5 bases from V and 0 from J, leaving 11 bases between them. In germline, CDR1 is MNHNS, CDR2 SASEGT. The CDR3 length is 14 residues. The CDR3 DNA reads TGTGCCAGCAGTAAAGACGGGAGCTCCTACGAGCAGTACTTC. Protein: CASSKDGSSYEQYF.

Turning to this clonotype: One end of the junction varies from germline; a read error may be responsible. The V and J genes are TRBV5-1 and TRBJ1-1, with 8 bases aligning to TRBD1. Germline assignment: CDR1 SGHRS and CDR2 YFSETQ. The CDR3 runs 15 residues. The CDR3: CASSMYRGGNTEASF. In nucleotides, the CDR3 is TGCGCCAGCAGCATGTACAGGGGGGGGAACACTGAAGCTTCCTTT.

The gene calls are TRBV7-6 and TRBJ2-2; 9 bases are shared with TRBD2. Germline CDR1 and CDR2: SGHVS and FNYEAQ. The CDR3 length is 15 residues. Trimming at V came to 5 bases and at J to 8 bases, leaving 9 bases not matched to a gene. In DNA, the CDR3 is TGTGCCAGCAGCCCACGGACTAGCGTCATGGGGGAGCTGTTTTTT. This gives the protein CASSPRTSVMGELFF.

In this sample, this clonotype turned up many times. CDR3 coding DNA: TGCGCCAGCAGCCTGACAGTCAGCACAGATACGCAGTATTTT. Its translation is CASSLTVSTDTQYF. The chain combines TRBV5-1 with TRBJ2-3, with TRBD1 as a possible D gene (5 bases). Germline V gene sequence: CDR1 SGHRS, CDR2 YFSETQ. Trimming took 4 bases from V and 0 from J, leaving 9 bases between them. The CDR3 extends over 14 amino acids.

There are a few counts of this clonotype. The junction shows a germline mismatch at one end, possibly a read error. The chain uses TRBV7-9 and TRBJ1-2; D remains unclear. The length of the CDR3 is 12 residues. Germline V gene lookup returns CDR1 SEHNR and CDR2 FQNEAQ (reference sequence). CDR3 region: CASSLEDGDGPF. DNA for the CDR3: TGTGCCAGCAGCTTAGAAGATGGAGACGGCCCCTTC.

This clonotype has a single count. The gene calls are TRBV20-1 and TRBJ1-1; D possibly corresponds to TRBD1 (5 bases). This CDR3 contains 16 residues. Germline CDR1 reads DFQATT; CDR2 reads SNEGSKA (reference sequence). The V gene lost 1 base and the J gene lost 4 bases, with 19 bases spanning the gap. The CDR3 is CSARARPGSVSTEAFF. The CDR3 DNA is TGCAGTGCTAGAGCCCGGCCAGGGTCTGTATCCACTGAAGCTTTCTTT.

Only a few counts were recorded for this clonotype. V is TRBV28 and J is TRBJ2-3; D not certain. Per germline, CDR1 MDHEN and CDR2 SYDVKM. The CDR3 contains 14 residues. Trimming cost V 8 bases and J 2 bases, with 14 bases left between them. CDR3 protein: CASLWTRHTDTQYF. Here the CDR3 DNA reads TGTGCCAGCCTCTGGACCCGTCACACAGATACGCAGTATTTT.

This clonotype was observed many times. J is TRBJ2-5 and V is TRBV5-6; D is perhaps TRBD2 (6 bases). Trimming stripped 0 bases from V and 5 bases from J, with 17 bases between. Germline loops: CDR1 SGHDT, CDR2 YYEEEE. The CDR3 runs 16 residues. CDR3 coding DNA: TGTGCCAGCAGCTTGGGACCGGTTTCGGGGGTGGAGACCCAGTACTTC. Its protein is CASSLGPVSGVETQYF.

This clonotype has more than one count but fewer than ten. The chain employs TRBV27 and TRBJ2-2, with D unresolved. CDR3 size: 12 residues. Germline V gene sequence: CDR1 MNHEY, CDR2 SMNVEV (reference sequence). Trimming removed 3 bases at V and 8 bases at J, with 7 bases between. CDR3 protein: CASSFWSGELFF. The CDR3 region has the DNA TGTGCCAGCAGTTTCTGGTCAGGGGAGCTGTTTTTT.